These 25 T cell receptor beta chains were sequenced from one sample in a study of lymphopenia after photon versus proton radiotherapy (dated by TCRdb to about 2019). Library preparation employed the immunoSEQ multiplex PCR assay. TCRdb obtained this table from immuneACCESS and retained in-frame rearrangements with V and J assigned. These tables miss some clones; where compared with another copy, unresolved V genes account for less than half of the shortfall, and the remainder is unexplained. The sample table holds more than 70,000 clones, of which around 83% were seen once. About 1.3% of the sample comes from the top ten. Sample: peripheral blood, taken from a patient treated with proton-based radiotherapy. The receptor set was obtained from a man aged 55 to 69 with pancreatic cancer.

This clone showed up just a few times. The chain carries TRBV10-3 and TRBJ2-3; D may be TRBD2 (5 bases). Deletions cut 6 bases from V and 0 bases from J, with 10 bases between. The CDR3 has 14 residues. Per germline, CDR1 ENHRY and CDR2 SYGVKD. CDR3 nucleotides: TGTGCCATCAGCGGACTTTCTAGCACAGATACGCAGTATTTT. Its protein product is CAISGLSSTDTQYF.

CDR3 sequence: CAWSTLGGSYNEQFF. For the CDR3, the DNA is TGTGCCTGGTCTACACTAGGGGGCTCCTACAATGAGCAGTTCTTC. This chain joins TRBV30 and TRBJ2-1; D is perhaps TRBD1 (6 bases). The V end lost 5 bases, the J end lost 0 bases, and 14 bases lay between the germline ends. In germline, CDR1 is GTSNPN, CDR2 SVGIG (reference sequence). The CDR3 consists of 15 residues.

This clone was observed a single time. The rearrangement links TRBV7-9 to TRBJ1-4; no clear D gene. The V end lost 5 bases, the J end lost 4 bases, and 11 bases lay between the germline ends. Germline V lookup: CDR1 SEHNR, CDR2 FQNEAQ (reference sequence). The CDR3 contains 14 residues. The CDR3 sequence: CASSRRALNEKLFF. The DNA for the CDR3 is TGTGCCAGCAGCCGCCGGGCCCTTAATGAAAAACTGTTTTTT.

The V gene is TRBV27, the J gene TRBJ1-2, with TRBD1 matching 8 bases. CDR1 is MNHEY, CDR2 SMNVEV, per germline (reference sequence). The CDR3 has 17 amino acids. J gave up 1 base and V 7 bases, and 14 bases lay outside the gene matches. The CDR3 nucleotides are TGTGCCAGCATAGGGTCTGGGGACAGGCGAGATAACTATGGCTACACCTTC. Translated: CASIGSGDRRDNYGYTF.

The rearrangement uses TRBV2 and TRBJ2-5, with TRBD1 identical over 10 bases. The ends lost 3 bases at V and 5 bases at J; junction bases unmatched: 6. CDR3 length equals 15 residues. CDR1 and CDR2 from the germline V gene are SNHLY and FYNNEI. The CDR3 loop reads CASSDRDRGVETQYF. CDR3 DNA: TGTGCCAGCAGTGACCGGGACAGGGGTGTTGAGACCCAGTACTTC.

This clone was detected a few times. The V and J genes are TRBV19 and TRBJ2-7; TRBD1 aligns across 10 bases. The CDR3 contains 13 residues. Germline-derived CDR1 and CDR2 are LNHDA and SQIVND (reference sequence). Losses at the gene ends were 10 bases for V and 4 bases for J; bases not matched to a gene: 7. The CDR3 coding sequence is TGTGCCATCACGGGACAGGGGACTTACGAGCAGTACTTC. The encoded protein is CAITGQGTYEQYF.

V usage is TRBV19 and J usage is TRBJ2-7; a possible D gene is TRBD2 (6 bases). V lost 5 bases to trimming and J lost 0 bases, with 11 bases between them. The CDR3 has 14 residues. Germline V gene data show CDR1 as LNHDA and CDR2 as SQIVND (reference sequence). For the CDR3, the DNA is TGTGCCAGTAGTGGACGCGGGACCTCCTACGAGCAGTACTTC. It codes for CASSGRGTSYEQYF. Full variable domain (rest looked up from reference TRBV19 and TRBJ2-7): DGGITQSPKYLFRKEGQNVTLSCEQNLNHDAMYWYRQDPGQGLRLIYYSQIVNDFQKGDIAEGYSVSREKKESFPLTVTSAQKNPTAFYLCASSGRGTSYEQYFGPGTRLTVT.

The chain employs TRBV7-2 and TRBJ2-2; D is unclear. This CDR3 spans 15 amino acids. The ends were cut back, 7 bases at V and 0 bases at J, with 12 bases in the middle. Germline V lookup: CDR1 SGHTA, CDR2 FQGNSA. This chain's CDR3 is CASTPRRTNTGELFF. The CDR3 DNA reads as TGTGCCAGCACCCCGAGGCGAACGAACACCGGGGAGCTGTTTTTT. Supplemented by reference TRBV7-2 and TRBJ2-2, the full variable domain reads GAGVSQSPSNKVTEKGKDVELRCDPISGHTALYWYRQSLGQGLEFLIYFQGNSAPDKSGLPSDRFSAERTGGSVSTLTIQRTQQEDSAVYLCASTPRRTNTGELFFGEGSRLTVL.

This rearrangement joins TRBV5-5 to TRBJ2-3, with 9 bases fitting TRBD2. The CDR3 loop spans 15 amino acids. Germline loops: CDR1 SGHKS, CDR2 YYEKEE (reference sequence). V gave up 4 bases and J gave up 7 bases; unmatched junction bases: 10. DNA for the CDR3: TGTGCCAGCAGCCTTATTAGCGGGAGTTCTAATACGCAGTATTTT. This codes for CASSLISGSSNTQYF.

CDR3 residues: CAWSKGLAVKTRETQYF. The CDR3 DNA is TGTGCCTGGAGTAAGGGACTAGCGGTTAAAACCCGGGAGACCCAGTACTTC. The V gene is TRBV30, the J gene TRBJ2-5; 11 bases fit TRBD2. The CDR3 contains 17 residues. From germline, CDR1 is GTSNPN and CDR2 SVGIG (reference sequence). J was trimmed by 5 bases and V by 2 bases; bases with no gene match: 13.

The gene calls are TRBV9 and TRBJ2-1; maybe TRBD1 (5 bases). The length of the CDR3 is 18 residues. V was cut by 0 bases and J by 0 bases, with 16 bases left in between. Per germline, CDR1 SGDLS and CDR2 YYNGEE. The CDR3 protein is CASSVEVLGLSSYNEQFF. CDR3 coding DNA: TGTGCCAGCAGCGTAGAAGTATTGGGGCTTAGCTCCTACAATGAGCAGTTCTTC.

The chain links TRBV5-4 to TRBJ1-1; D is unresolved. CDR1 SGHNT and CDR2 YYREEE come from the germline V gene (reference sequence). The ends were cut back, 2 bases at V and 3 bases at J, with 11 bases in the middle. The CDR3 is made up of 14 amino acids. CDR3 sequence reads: CASSLGGMDTEAFF. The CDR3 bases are TGTGCCAGCAGCTTAGGTGGAATGGACACTGAAGCTTTCTTT.

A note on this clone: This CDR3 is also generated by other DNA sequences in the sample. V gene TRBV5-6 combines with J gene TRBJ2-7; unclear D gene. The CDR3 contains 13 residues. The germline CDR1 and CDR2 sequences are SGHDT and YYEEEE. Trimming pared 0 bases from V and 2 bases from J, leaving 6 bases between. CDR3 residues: CASSLGTPYEQYF. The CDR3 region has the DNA TGTGCCAGCAGCTTGGGGACCCCCTACGAGCAGTACTTC.

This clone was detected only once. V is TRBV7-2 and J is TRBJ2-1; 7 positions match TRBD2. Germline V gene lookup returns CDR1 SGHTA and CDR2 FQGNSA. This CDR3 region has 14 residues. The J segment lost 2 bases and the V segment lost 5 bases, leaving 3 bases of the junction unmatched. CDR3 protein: CASSQGLAYNEQFF. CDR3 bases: TGTGCCAGCAGCCAAGGACTAGCCTACAATGAGCAGTTCTTC.

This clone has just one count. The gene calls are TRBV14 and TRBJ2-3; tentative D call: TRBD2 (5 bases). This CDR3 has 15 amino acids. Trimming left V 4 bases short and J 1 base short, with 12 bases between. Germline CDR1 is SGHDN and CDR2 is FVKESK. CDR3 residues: CASSPAALGTDTQYF. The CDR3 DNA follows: TGTGCCAGCAGCCCAGCGGCACTTGGCACAGATACGCAGTATTTT.

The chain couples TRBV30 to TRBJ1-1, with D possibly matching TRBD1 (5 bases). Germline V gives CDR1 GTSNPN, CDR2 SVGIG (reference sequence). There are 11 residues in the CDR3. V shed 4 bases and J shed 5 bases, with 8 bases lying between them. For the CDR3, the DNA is TGTGCCTGGAACAGGATTACTGAAGCTTTCTTT. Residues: CAWNRITEAFF.

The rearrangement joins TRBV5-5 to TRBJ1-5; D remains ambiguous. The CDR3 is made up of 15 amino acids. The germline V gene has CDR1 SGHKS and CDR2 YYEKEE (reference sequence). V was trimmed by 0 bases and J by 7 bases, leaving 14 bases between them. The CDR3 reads CASSLGPSAGQPQHF. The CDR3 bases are TGTGCCAGCAGCTTGGGCCCGAGTGCGGGCCAGCCCCAGCATTTT. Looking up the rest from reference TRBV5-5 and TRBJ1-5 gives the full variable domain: DAGVTQSPTHLIKTRGQQVTLRCSPISGHKSVSWYQQVLGQGPQFIFQYYEKEERGRGNFPDRFSARQFPNYSSELNVNALLLGDSALYLCASSLGPSAGQPQHFGDGTRLSIL.

The CDR3 region has the DNA TGTGCCAGCAGCTTAGCATTGAACACTGAAGCTTTCTTT. Residues: CASSLALNTEAFF. The chain uses TRBV7-9 and TRBJ1-1; D not resolved. The CDR3 loop spans 13 amino acids. V was clipped by 0 bases and J by 0 bases, with 2 bases between them. The germline V gene has CDR1 SEHNR and CDR2 FQNEAQ (reference sequence).

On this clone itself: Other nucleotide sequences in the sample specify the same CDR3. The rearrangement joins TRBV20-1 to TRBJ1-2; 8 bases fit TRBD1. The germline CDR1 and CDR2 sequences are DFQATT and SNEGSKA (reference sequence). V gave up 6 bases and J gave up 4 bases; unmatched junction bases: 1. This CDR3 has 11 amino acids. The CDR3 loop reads CSAGQGYGYTF. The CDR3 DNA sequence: TGCAGTGCCGGACAGGGCTATGGCTACACCTTC.

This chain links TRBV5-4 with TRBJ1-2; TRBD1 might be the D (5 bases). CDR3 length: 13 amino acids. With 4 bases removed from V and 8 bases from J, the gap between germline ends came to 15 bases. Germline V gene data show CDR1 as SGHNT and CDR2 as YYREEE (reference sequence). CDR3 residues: CASSRGSGRGYTF. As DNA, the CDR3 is TGTGCCAGCAGCCGTGGGTCAGGGAGGGGCTACACCTTC.

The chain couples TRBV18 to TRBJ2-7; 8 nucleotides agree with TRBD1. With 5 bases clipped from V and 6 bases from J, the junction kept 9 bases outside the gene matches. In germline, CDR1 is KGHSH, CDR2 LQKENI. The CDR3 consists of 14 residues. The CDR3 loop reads CASSSGQGPLEQYF. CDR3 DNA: TGTGCCAGCTCAAGTGGACAGGGCCCTCTCGAGCAGTACTTC.

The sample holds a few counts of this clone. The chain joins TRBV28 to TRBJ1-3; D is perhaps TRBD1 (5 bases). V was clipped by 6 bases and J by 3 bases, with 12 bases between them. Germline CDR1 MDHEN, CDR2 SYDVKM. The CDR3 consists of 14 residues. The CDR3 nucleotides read TGTGCCAGCAGCAGGGTTTCCTTTGGAAACACCATATATTTT. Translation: CASSRVSFGNTIYF.

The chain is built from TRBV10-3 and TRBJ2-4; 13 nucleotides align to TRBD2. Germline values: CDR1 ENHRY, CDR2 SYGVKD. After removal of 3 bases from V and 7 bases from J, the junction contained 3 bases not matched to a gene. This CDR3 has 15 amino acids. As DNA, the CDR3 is TGTGCCATCAGTGATGGACTAGCGGGAGTTAACATTCAGTACTTC. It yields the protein CAISDGLAGVNIQYF.

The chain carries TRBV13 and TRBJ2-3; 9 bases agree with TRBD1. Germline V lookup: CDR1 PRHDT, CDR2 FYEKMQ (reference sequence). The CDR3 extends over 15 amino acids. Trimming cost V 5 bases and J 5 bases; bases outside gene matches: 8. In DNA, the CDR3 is TGTGCCAGCAGCCCCACGGGACAGGGAATAGATACGCAGTATTTT. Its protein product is CASSPTGQGIDTQYF.

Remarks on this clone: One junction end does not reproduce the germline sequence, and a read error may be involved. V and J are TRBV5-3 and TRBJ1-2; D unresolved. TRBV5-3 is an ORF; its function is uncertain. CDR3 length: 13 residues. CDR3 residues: CASSLRHSSGYTF. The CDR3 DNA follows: TGTGCCAGCAGCTTGCGTCATAGTAGTGGCTACACCTTC.